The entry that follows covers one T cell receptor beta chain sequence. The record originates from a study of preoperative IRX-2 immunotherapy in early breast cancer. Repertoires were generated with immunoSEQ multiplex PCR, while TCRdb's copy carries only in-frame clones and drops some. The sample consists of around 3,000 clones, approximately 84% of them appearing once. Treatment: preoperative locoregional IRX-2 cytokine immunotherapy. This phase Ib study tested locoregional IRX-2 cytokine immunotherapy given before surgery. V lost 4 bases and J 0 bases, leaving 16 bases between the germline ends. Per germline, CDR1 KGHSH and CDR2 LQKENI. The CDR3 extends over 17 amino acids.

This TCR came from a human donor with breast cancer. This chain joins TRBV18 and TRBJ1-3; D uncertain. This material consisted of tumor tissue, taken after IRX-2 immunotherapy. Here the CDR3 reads CASSRNPPRGSGNTIYF. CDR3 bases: TGTGCCAGCTCACGAAATCCCCCCCGGGGCTCTGGAAACACCATATATTTT.